These 22 T cell receptor beta chains were all obtained from the same sample, sequenced in a study of cytomegalovirus exposure and HLA in healthy donors. Use of 60 Vbeta and 13 Jbeta primers characterized the PCR. Clones were read by immunoSEQ multiplex PCR, and TCRdb kept only the in-frame ones, dropping some. The profile shows about 130,000 clones, roughly 80% of them singletons. Specimen: PBMCs. The receptor set was obtained from a male donor in good health and CMV-seronegative.

A note on this clone: The same CDR3 can be traced to other DNA sequences in this sample. This chain connects TRBV10-3 to TRBJ1-5; no firm D call. Trimming pared 2 bases from V and 7 bases from J, leaving 9 bases between. Germline CDR1 and CDR2: ENHRY and SYGVKD. CDR3 length: 13 amino acids. The CDR3 region has the DNA TGTGCCATCAGTGAGAGCACCGGGCAGCCCCAGCATTTT. Protein product: CAISESTGQPQHF.

This sequence joins TRBV18 and TRBJ2-5; D unresolved. The germline V and J ends were trimmed by 3 bases and 1 base, with 9 bases remaining between them. The CDR3 totals 14 residues. Germline CDR1 and CDR2: KGHSH and LQKENI. CDR3 protein: CASSPRPSQETQYF. Here the CDR3 DNA reads TGTGCCAGCTCACCTCGCCCTAGCCAAGAGACCCAGTACTTC. Full variable domain (outside the CDR3, taken from reference TRBV18 and TRBJ2-5): NAGVMQNPRHLVRRRGQEARLRCSPMKGHSHVYWYRQLPEEGLKFMVYLQKENIIDESGMPKERFSAEFPKEGPSILRIQQVVRGDSAAYFCASSPRPSQETQYFGPGTRLLVL.

The rearrangement uses TRBV7-2 and TRBJ2-3, with TRBD1 as a possible D gene (6 bases). The CDR3 loop spans 16 amino acids. Germline V gene sequence: CDR1 SGHTA, CDR2 FQGNSA. Trimming cost V 4 bases and J 0 bases, with 14 bases left between them. The CDR3 DNA reads as TGTGCCAGCAGCTCCACTAGGACAGCTAGCACAGATACGCAGTATTTT. Encoded protein: CASSSTRTASTDTQYF.

This chain links TRBV7-3 with TRBJ2-7; 9 positions agree with TRBD2. CDR3 length: 17 amino acids. Germline V gene lookup returns CDR1 SGHTA and CDR2 FQGTGA. V gave up 5 bases and J gave up 3 bases; unmatched junction bases: 14. CDR3: CASSPLSPWTSVYEQYF. The CDR3 DNA reads TGTGCCAGCAGCCCGTTATCCCCTTGGACTAGCGTCTACGAGCAGTACTTC.

The rearrangement links TRBV7-2 to TRBJ2-2; 8 bases are shared with TRBD1. The CDR3 covers 16 residues. Germline trimming cut 2 bases from V and 4 bases from J; bases unmatched to any gene: 6. Germline V gene sequence: CDR1 SGHTA, CDR2 FQGNSA. CDR3 amino acids: CASSLPRTGSTGELFF. CDR3 in DNA: TGTGCCAGCAGCTTACCCCGGACAGGGAGCACCGGGGAGCTGTTTTTT.

The J gene is TRBJ2-1, the V gene TRBV4-1, with D possibly being TRBD2 (6 bases). The CDR3 contains 15 residues. Germline lookup yields CDR1 MGHRA and CDR2 YSYEKL. Trimming pared 1 base from V and 4 bases from J, leaving 11 bases between. The CDR3 DNA reads as TGCGCCAGCAGCCAAGTGGGACTGAATTACAATGAGCAGTTCTTC. It specifies CASSQVGLNYNEQFF.

This clone has just a few counts. The rearrangement uses TRBV9 and TRBJ1-5, with D uncertain. The V and J ends lost 3 bases and 6 bases respectively, with 10 bases between them. This CDR3 comprises 13 residues. Germline V lookup: CDR1 SGDLS, CDR2 YYNGEE. The CDR3: CASSEDSGQPQHF. In DNA form, the CDR3 reads TGTGCCAGCAGCGAGGACTCGGGTCAGCCCCAGCATTTT.

In nucleotides, the CDR3 is TGTGCCAGTAGTTTACCCCGGCCGGGGGGCAATTCACCCCTCCACTTT. Amino acid sequence: CASSLPRPGGNSPLHF. The J gene is TRBJ1-6, the V gene TRBV19; the D gene is possibly TRBD1 (6 bases). This CDR3 is 16 amino acids long. V was shortened by 5 bases and J by 7 bases, with 18 bases between the two germline ends. Germline V gene lookup returns CDR1 LNHDA and CDR2 SQIVND (reference sequence).

The V call is TRBV23-1, the J call TRBJ2-1; TRBD2 matches at 7 bases. TRBV23-1 is an open reading frame whose function is uncertain. The CDR3 is made up of 16 amino acids. V dropped 4 bases and J dropped 0; count of bases not matched to a gene: 6. The CDR3 loop is CASSLAGGSSYNEQFF. DNA for the CDR3: TGCGCCAGCAGTCTGGCCGGGGGGAGCTCCTACAATGAGCAGTTCTTC.

The chain couples TRBV18 to TRBJ2-7; no clear D. The germline V gene has CDR1 KGHSH and CDR2 LQKENI. CDR3 length: 14 residues. Deletions cut 3 bases from V and 7 bases from J, with 16 bases between. The CDR3 DNA is TGTGCCAGCTCACCTCTTCCAAGAGCCCGGGAGCAGTACTTC. This translates into CASSPLPRAREQYF. Full variable domain (missing parts from reference TRBV18 and TRBJ2-7): NAGVMQNPRHLVRRRGQEARLRCSPMKGHSHVYWYRQLPEEGLKFMVYLQKENIIDESGMPKERFSAEFPKEGPSILRIQQVVRGDSAAYFCASSPLPRAREQYFGPGTRLTVT.

This clone appeared a few times. The gene calls are TRBV27 and TRBJ2-2; no firm D call. This CDR3 spans 17 amino acids. With 3 bases removed from V and 6 bases from J, the gap between germline ends came to 20 bases. The germline V gene encodes CDR1 MNHEY and CDR2 SMNVEV (reference sequence). The CDR3 DNA reads TGTGCCAGCAGTTTGAGAACCCGGAACGGTCAGGCCGGGGAGCTGTTTTTT. This gives the protein CASSLRTRNGQAGELFF.

This clone was seen only a few times. The V call is TRBV20-1, the J call TRBJ2-1; the D gene is possibly TRBD2 (6 bases). CDR3 length: 11 residues. Germline CDR1 is DFQATT and CDR2 is SNEGSKA (reference sequence). With 6 bases removed from V and 10 bases from J, the gap between germline ends came to 13 bases. The CDR3 reads CSATGLPEQFF. CDR3 nucleotide sequence: TGCAGTGCCACGGGACTTCCGGAGCAGTTCTTC.

The chain carries TRBV6-5 and TRBJ2-1; maybe TRBD1 (7 bases). V lost 4 bases to trimming and J lost 8 bases, with 12 bases between them. CDR1 is MNHEY, CDR2 SVGAGI, per germline. The CDR3 sequence is 13 residues long. The CDR3 nucleotides read TGTGCCAGCAGTTCCCAGGGGGGCCATGAGCAGTTCTTC. Residues: CASSSQGGHEQFF.

The chain is built from TRBV28 and TRBJ1-2, with a tentative D call TRBD1 (5 bases). Germline V lookup: CDR1 MDHEN, CDR2 SYDVKM. This CDR3 has 14 residues. V shed 7 bases and J shed 6 bases, with 18 bases lying between them. CDR3 sequence: CASIGGSAGNGYTF. For the CDR3, the DNA is TGTGCCAGCATCGGTGGATCCGCAGGGAATGGCTACACCTTC.

This chain links TRBV9 with TRBJ2-3; D call uncertain. V was cut by 4 bases and J by 1 base, with 4 bases left in between. CDR1 is SGDLS and CDR2 is YYNGEE in the germline V gene. The CDR3 is made up of 12 amino acids. DNA for the CDR3: TGTGCCAGCAGCTCCGGCACAGATACGCAGTATTTT. It is translated as CASSSGTDTQYF.

This rearrangement joins TRBV7-2 to TRBJ2-5; 11 positions match TRBD2. After removal of 5 bases from V and 5 bases from J, the junction contained 10 bases not matched to a gene. The CDR3 extends over 16 amino acids. Germline values: CDR1 SGHTA, CDR2 FQGNSA. The CDR3 nucleotides read TGTGCCAGCAGCCCGAGACTAGCGGGATCAGGGGAGACCCAGTACTTC. Amino acid sequence: CASSPRLAGSGETQYF.

The rearrangement joins TRBV28 to TRBJ1-3, with 11 bases identical to TRBD1. The junction had 8 bases not matched to a gene; V was cut back by 6 bases and J by 4 bases. From germline, CDR1 is MDHEN and CDR2 SYDVKM. This CDR3 contains 16 residues. The CDR3 is CASRIPGTGGGNTIYF. The CDR3 bases are TGTGCCAGCAGGATTCCCGGGACAGGGGGAGGAAACACCATATATTTT.

The V call is TRBV1, the J call TRBJ1-5; TRBD1 reflects the table's D call only, with no check against the DNA. TRBV1 corresponds to a pseudogene. There are 14 residues in the CDR3. This CDR3 reads CTSSRQGSNQPQHF. The CDR3 nucleotides read TGCACCAGCAGTCGACAGGGGAGCAATCAGCCCCAGCATTTT.

This clone was counted at least ten times. V usage is TRBV28 and J usage is TRBJ1-2, with D maybe TRBD1 (5 bases). Germline loops: CDR1 MDHEN, CDR2 SYDVKM. This CDR3 is built from 12 residues. Between the trimmed V and J ends, which lost 4 bases and 7 bases, there was a span of 10 bases. The CDR3 DNA is TGTGCCAGCAGTTCAGGGTCAGGTGGCTACACCTTC. Residues: CASSSGSGGYTF.

This chain links TRBV29-1 with TRBJ2-7; weak D call: TRBD2 (6 bases). Germline V gives CDR1 SQVTM, CDR2 ANQGSEA. There are 13 residues in the CDR3. V lost 4 bases, J lost 4 bases, and 14 bases lay in between. This chain's CDR3 is CSVANRDFYEQYF. As DNA, the CDR3 is TGCAGCGTTGCCAACCGGGACTTTTACGAGCAGTACTTC.

This clone has a handful of counts. The genes are TRBV20-1 and TRBJ2-2; D unresolved. V was cut by 6 bases and J by 7 bases, with 9 bases left in between. Germline CDR1 is DFQATT and CDR2 is SNEGSKA (reference sequence). The CDR3 sequence is 11 residues long. Written as DNA, the CDR3 is TGCAGTGCGGGCCTTGTCGGGGAGCTGTTTTTT. Encoded protein: CSAGLVGELFF.

The J gene is TRBJ1-1, the V gene TRBV11-2, with D perhaps matching TRBD1 (5 bases). In germline, CDR1 is SGHAT, CDR2 FQNNGV. CDR3 size: 17 residues. Between the trimmed V and J ends, which lost 5 bases and 1 base, there was a span of 20 bases. CDR3 region: CASSPNHRGLSNTEAFF. In DNA form, the CDR3 reads TGTGCCAGCAGCCCGAATCATAGGGGCCTCTCGAACACTGAAGCTTTCTTT.